A single sample gave rise to the 2 T cell receptor beta chains below, sequenced in a study of blood T cell repertoires in COVID-19. Clones were read by immunoSEQ multiplex PCR, and TCRdb kept only the in-frame ones, dropping some. The table includes roughly 430,000 clones, roughly 90% detected once. The specimen sequenced was PBMCs or T cells enriched from blood (not recorded which). These receptors all stem from a woman aged 35 to 49 with acute COVID-19.

The genes are TRBV6-1 and TRBJ2-1; D is uncertain. V was trimmed by 3 bases and J by 11 bases, leaving 8 bases between them. This CDR3 contains 11 residues. Looked up from germline, CDR1 is MNHNS and CDR2 is SASEGT. CDR3 sequence (DNA): TGTGCCAGCAGTGAGAACAGCCAGCAGTTCTTC. Protein: CASSENSQQFF.

V gene TRBV2 combines with J gene TRBJ1-6, with TRBD1 matching over 9 bases. The CDR3 is 15 amino acids. CDR1 and CDR2 (germline): SNHLY, FYNNEI. Unmatched junction bases numbered 8, after V lost 4 bases and J lost 10 bases. This CDR3 reads CASSAERDRESPLHF. The DNA for the CDR3 is TGTGCCAGCAGTGCCGAACGGGACAGGGAGTCACCCCTCCACTTT.